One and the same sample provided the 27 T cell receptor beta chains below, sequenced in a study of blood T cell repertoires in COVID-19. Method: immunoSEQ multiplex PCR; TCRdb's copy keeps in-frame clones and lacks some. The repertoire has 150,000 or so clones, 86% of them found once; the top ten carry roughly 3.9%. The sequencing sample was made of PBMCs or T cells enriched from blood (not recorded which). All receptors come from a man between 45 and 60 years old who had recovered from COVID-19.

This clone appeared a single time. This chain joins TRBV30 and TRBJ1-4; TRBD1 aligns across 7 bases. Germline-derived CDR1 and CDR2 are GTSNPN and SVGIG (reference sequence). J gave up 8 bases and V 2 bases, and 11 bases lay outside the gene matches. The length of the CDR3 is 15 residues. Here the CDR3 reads CAWSLPDREWEKLFF. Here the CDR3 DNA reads TGTGCCTGGAGTCTTCCAGACAGGGAATGGGAAAAACTGTTTTTT.

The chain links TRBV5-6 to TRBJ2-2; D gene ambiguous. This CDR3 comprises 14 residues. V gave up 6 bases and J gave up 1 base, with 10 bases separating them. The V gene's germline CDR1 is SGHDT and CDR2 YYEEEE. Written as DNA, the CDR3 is TGTGCCAGCAACCCGGGTCTGAACACCGGGGAGCTGTTTTTT. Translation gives CASNPGLNTGELFF.

The CDR3 loop reads CASSQNKEGQHNEKLFF. Written as DNA, the CDR3 is TGCGCCAGCAGTCAAAACAAGGAGGGCCAGCATAATGAAAAACTGTTTTTT. The rearrangement uses TRBV23-1 and TRBJ1-4, with D hard to call. TRBV23-1 falls under the ORF class, with uncertain function. This CDR3 is built from 17 residues. Deletions cut 2 bases from V and 4 bases from J, with 17 bases between.

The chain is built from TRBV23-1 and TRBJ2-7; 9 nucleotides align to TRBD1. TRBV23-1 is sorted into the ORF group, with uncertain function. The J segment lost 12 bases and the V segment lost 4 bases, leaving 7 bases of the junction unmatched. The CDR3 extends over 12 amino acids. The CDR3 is CASSPGTGIRYV. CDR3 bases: TGCGCCAGCAGTCCCGGGACAGGGATACGGTACGTC.

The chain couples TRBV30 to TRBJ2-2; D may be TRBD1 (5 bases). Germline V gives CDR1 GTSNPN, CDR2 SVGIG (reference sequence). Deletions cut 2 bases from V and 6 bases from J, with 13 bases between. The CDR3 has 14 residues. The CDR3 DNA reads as TGTGCCTGGAGTCCAAAGACAGTGGCCGGGGAGCTGTTTTTT. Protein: CAWSPKTVAGELFF.

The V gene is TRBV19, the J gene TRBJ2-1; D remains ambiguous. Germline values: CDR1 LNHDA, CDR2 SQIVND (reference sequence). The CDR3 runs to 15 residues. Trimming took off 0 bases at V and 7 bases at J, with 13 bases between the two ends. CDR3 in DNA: TGTGCCAGTAGTATAGATCTTTTTCTGTTGAATGAGCAGTTCTTC. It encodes CASSIDLFLLNEQFF.

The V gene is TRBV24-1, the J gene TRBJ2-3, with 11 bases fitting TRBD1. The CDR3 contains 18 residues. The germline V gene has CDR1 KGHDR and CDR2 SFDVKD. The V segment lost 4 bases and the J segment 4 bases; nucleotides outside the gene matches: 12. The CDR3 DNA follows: TGTGCCACCAGTGACGGGGGGTGGGACAGGGGGTCCGCAGATACGCAGTATTTT. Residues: CATSDGGWDRGSADTQYF.

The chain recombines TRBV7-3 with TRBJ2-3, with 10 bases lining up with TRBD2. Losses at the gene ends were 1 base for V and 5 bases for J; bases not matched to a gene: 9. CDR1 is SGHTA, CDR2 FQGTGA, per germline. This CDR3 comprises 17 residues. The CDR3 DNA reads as TGTGCCAGCAGCTTAATAAGCGGGAGGGCCGAGGTAGATACGCAGTATTTT. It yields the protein CASSLISGRAEVDTQYF.

The CDR3 reads CASNTGPDRVYSYEQYF. The CDR3, as DNA: TGTGCCAGCAACACGGGGCCGGACAGGGTTTATTCCTACGAGCAGTACTTC. This sequence joins TRBV6-7 and TRBJ2-7; 8 bases fit TRBD1. TRBV6-7 is designated an ORF whose function remains uncertain. V shed 7 bases and J 1 base; nucleotides not matched to a gene: 15. This CDR3 spans 17 amino acids.

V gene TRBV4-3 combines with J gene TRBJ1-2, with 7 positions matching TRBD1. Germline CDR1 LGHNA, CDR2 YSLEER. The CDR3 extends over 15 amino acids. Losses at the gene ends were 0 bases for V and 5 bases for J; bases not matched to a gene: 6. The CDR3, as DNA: TGCGCCAGCAGCCAAGACCAGGGGGTCGGATATGGCTACACCTTC. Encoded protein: CASSQDQGVGYGYTF.

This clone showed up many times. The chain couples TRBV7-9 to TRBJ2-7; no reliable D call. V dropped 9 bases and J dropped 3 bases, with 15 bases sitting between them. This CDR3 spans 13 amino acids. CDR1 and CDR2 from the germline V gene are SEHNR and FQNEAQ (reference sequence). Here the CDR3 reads CARYPRVDYEQYV. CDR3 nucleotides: TGTGCCAGATACCCACGGGTAGACTACGAGCAGTACGTC.

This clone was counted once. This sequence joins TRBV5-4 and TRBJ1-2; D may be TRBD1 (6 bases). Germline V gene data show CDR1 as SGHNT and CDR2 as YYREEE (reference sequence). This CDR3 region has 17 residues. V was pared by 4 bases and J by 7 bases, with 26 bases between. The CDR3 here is CASSPEGGVASSLGYTF. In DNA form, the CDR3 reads TGTGCCAGCAGCCCCGAGGGGGGGGTTGCTTCCTCCCTTGGCTACACCTTC.

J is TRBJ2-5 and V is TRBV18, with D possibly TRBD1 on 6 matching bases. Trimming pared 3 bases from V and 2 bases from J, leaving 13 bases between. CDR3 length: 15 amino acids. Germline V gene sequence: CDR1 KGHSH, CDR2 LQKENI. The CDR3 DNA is TGTGCCAGCTCACCTTACGGGACACCTCAAGAGACCCAGTACTTC. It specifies CASSPYGTPQETQYF. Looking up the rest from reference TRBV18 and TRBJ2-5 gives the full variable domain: NAGVMQNPRHLVRRRGQEARLRCSPMKGHSHVYWYRQLPEEGLKFMVYLQKENIIDESGMPKERFSAEFPKEGPSILRIQQVVRGDSAAYFCASSPYGTPQETQYFGPGTRLLVL.

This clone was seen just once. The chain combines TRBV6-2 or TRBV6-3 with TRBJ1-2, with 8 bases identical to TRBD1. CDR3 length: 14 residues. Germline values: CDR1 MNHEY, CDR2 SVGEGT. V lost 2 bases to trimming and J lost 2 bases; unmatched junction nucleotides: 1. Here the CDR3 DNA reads TGTGCCAGCAGTTACGGACAGGGCAACTATGGCTACACCTTC. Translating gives CASSYGQGNYGYTF.

The CDR3 region is CARIPPGQALYEQYF. The CDR3 region has the DNA TGTGCCAGGATTCCCCCGGGACAGGCGCTCTACGAGCAGTACTTC. The chain joins TRBV27 to TRBJ2-7, with 8 bases identical to TRBD1. With 9 bases clipped from V and 3 bases from J, the junction kept 13 bases outside the gene matches. Germline V lookup: CDR1 MNHEY, CDR2 SMNVEV (reference sequence). The CDR3 contains 15 residues.

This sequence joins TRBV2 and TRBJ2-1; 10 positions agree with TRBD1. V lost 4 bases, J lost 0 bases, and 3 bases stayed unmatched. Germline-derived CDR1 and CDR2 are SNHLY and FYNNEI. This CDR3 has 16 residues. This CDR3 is CASSAGQGSSYNEQFF. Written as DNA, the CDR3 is TGTGCCAGCAGTGCGGGACAGGGGAGCTCCTACAATGAGCAGTTCTTC.

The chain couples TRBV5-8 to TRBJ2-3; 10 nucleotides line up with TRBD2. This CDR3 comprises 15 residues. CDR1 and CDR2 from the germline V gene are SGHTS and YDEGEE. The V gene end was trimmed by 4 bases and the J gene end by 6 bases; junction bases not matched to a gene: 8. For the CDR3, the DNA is TGTGCCAGCAGCCCCCTTAGCGGGAGGTCTGATACGCAGTATTTT. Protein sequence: CASSPLSGRSDTQYF. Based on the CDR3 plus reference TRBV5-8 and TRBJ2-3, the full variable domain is EAGVTQSPTHLIKTRGQQATLRCSPISGHTSVYWYQQALGLGLQFLLWYDEGEERNRGNFPPRFSGRQFPNYSSELNVNALELEDSALYLCASSPLSGRSDTQYFGPGTRLTVL.

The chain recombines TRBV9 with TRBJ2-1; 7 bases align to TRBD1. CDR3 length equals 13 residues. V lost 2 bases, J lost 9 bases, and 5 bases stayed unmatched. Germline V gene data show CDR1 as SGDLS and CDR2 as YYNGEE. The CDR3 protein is CASSVGTDSEQFF. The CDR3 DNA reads TGTGCCAGCAGCGTCGGGACAGACTCTGAGCAGTTCTTC.

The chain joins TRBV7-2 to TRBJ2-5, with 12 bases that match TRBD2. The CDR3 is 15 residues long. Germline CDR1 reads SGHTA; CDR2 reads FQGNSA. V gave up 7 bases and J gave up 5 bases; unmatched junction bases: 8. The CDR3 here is CASKTSGGGEETQYF. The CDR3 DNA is TGTGCCAGCAAGACTAGCGGGGGAGGTGAGGAGACCCAGTACTTC.

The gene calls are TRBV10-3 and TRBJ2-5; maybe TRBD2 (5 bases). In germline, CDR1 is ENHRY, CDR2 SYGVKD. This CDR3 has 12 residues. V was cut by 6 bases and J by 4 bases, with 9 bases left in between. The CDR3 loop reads CAISGDGETQYF. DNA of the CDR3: TGTGCCATCAGCGGGGATGGAGAGACCCAGTACTTC.

This chain's CDR3 is CATSMSLAKNIQYF. For the CDR3, the DNA is TGTGCCACCAGCATGTCTCTAGCCAAAAACATTCAGTACTTC. This chain connects TRBV15 to TRBJ2-4; D uncertain. CDR1 is LNHNV and CDR2 is YYDKDF in the germline V gene (reference sequence). The CDR3 spans 14 residues. Trimming took 4 bases from V and 0 from J, leaving 7 bases between them.

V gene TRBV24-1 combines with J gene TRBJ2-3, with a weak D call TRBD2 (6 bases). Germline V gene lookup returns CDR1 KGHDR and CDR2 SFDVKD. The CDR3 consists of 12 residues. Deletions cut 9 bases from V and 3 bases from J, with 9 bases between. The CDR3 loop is CATSGTTDTQYF. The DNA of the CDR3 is TGTGCCACCTCCGGGACTACAGATACGCAGTATTTT.

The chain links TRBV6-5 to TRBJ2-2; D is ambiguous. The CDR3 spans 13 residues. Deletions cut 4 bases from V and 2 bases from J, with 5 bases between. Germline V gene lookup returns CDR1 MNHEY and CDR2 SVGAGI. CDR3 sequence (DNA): TGTGCCAGCAGTTTCGTCAACACCGGGGAGCTGTTTTTT. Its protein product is CASSFVNTGELFF.

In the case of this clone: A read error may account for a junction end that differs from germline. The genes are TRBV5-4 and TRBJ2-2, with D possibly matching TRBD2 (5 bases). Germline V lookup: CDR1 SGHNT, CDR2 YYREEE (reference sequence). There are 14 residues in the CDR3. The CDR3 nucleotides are TGTGCCAGCAGCTTAACGGGGAACGCCGGGGAGCTGTTTTTT. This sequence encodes CASSLTGNAGELFF.

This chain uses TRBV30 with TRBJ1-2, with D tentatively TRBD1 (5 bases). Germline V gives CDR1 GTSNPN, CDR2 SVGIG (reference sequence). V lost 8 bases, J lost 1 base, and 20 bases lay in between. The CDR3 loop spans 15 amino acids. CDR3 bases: TGTGCCCGGTGGGGCAGCCCGAACCTTAACTATGGCTACACCTTC. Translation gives CARWGSPNLNYGYTF.

The CDR3 reads CASSWTSGRGSEQYF. The CDR3 DNA is TGTGCCAGCAGCTGGACTAGCGGGAGGGGTAGCGAGCAGTACTTC. The V gene is TRBV5-6, the J gene TRBJ2-7; 15 bases map to TRBD2. The CDR3 spans 15 residues. V lost 3 bases, J lost 6 bases, and 4 bases stayed unmatched. Germline lookup yields CDR1 SGHDT and CDR2 YYEEEE. Supplemented by reference TRBV5-6 and TRBJ2-7, the full variable domain reads DAGVTQSPTHLIKTRGQQVTLRCSPKSGHDTVSWYQQALGQGPQFIFQYYEEEERQRGNFPDRFSGHQFPNYSSELNVNALLLGDSALYLCASSWTSGRGSEQYFGPGTRLTVT.

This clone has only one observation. CDR3 in amino acids: CASTAERTDTQYF. CDR3 in DNA: TGTGCCAGTACGGCGGAGCGTACAGATACGCAGTATTTT. V is TRBV19 and J is TRBJ2-3; D gene unclear. Germline assignment: CDR1 LNHDA and CDR2 SQIVND (reference sequence). V was trimmed by 7 bases and J by 3 bases, leaving 11 bases between them. The CDR3 has 13 residues.